This entry features one T cell receptor (beta chain) sequence. The sample has other DNA sequences that encode this CDR3 too. These data come from a study of control samples from healthy donors and cancer patients. Germline V gene data show CDR1 as KGHSH and CDR2 as LQKENI. This CDR3 is 13 amino acids long. V dropped 3 bases and J dropped 3 bases, with 8 bases sitting between them. Only in-frame clones appear in the TCRdb table, and some are missing; sequencing was by immunoSEQ multiplex PCR. The sample gives about 69,000 clones, more than 80% of which show up once; 2.9% is in the top ten. The chain is built from TRBV18 and TRBJ1-2; tentative D call: TRBD1 (5 bases). The sample was PBMCs. This TCR derives from a woman aged 45-60 years with lung cancer. The CDR3 DNA reads TGTGCCAGCTCACCTGGGACTGACTATGGCTACACCTTC. This translates into CASSPGTDYGYTF.